This T cell receptor beta chain was observed in a study of tumor and adjacent non-tumor tissue in lung cancer. Concerning this clonotype: The junction departs from germline at one end; a sequencing error may be responsible.

The library came from three nested PCR rounds adapted from ARM-PCR protocols. In TCRdb, the multiplex PCR reads were re-called with MiXCR into one record per CDR3 protein. In the table there are fewer than 150,000 distinct CDR3 sequences, around two thirds of which are singletons. Per germline, CDR1 SGHNT and CDR2 YENEEA. The CDR3 covers 16 residues. No cell sorting was done before RNA was extracted from the tissue. Sequenced sample: lung tumor tissue. This chain links TRBV11-3 with TRBJ2-3, with TRBD1 matching 8 bases. The sequence was collected from a man aged 55 to 70 with small cell lung cancer. CDR3 nucleotide sequence: TGTGCCAACAGCTCAGTGCGGGACAGGATCACAGATACGCAGTATTTT. This gives the protein CANSSVRDRITDTQYF.